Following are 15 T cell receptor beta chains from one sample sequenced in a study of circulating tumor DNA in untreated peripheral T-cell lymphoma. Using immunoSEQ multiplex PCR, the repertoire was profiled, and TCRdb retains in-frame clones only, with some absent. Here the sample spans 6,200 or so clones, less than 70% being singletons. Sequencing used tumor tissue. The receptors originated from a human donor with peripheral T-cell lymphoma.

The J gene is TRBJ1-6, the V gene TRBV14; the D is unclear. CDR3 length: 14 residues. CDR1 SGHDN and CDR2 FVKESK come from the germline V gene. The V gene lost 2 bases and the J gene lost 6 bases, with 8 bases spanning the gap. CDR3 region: CASSQLGANSPLHF. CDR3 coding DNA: TGTGCCAGCAGCCAACTAGGTGCTAATTCACCCCTCCACTTT.

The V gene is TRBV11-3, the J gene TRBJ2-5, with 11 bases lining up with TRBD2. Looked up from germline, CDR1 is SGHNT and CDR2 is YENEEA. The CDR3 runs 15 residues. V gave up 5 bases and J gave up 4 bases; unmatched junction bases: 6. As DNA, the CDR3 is TGTGCCAGCAGCACACAAGGGACTAGCGGAGAGACCCAGTACTTC. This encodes CASSTQGTSGETQYF.

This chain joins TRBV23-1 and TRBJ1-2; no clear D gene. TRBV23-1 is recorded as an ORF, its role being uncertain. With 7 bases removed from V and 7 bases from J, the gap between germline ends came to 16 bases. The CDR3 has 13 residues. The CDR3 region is CASIGPARRGYTF. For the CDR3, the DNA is TGCGCCAGCATCGGACCCGCAAGGCGTGGCTACACCTTC.

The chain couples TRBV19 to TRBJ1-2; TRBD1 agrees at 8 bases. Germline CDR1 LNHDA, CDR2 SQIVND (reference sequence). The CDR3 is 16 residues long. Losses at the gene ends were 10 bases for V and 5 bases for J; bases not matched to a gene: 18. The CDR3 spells CATHIGDRTRRYGYTF. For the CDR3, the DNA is TGTGCCACTCATATAGGGGACAGGACTAGAAGATATGGCTACACCTTC. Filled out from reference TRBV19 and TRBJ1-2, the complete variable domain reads DGGITQSPKYLFRKEGQNVTLSCEQNLNHDAMYWYRQDPGQGLRLIYYSQIVNDFQKGDIAEGYSVSREKKESFPLTVTSAQKNPTAFYLCATHIGDRTRRYGYTFGSGTRLTVV.

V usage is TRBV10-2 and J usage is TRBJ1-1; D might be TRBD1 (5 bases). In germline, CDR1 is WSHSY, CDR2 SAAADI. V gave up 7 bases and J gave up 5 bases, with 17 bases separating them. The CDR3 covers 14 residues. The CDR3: CASTAFGWGTEAFF. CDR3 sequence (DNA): TGCGCCAGCACCGCGTTCGGATGGGGGACTGAAGCTTTCTTT.

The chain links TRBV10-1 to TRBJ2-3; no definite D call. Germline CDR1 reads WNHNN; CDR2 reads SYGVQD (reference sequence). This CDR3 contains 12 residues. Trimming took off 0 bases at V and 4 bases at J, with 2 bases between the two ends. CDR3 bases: TGCGCCAGCAGTGAGTCTTCAGATACGCAGTATTTT. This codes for CASSESSDTQYF.

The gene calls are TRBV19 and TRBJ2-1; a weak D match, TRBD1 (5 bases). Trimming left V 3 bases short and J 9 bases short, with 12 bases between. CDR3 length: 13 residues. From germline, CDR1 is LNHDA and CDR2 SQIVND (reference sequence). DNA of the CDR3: TGTGCCAGTAGTATTCAAGGGGTCGGTGAGCAGTTCTTC. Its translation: CASSIQGVGEQFF.

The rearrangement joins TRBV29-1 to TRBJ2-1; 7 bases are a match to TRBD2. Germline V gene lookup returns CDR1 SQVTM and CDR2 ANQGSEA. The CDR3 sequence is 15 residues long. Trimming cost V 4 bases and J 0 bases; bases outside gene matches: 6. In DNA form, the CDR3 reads TGCAGCGTTGCTCTAGCGGCCAGCTCCTACAATGAGCAGTTCTTC. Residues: CSVALAASSYNEQFF.

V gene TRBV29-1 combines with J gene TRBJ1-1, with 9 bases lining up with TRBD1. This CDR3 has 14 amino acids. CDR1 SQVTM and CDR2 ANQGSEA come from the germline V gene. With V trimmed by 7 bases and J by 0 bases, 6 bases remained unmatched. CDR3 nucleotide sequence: TGCAGCGGGGACAGGGCGGGTTTGAACACTGAAGCTTTCTTT. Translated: CSGDRAGLNTEAFF.

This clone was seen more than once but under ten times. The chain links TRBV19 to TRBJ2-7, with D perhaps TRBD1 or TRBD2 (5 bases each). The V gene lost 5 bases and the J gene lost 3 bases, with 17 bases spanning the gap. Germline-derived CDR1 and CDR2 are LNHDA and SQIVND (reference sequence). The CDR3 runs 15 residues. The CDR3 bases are TGTGCCAGTAGTCCCCGGAAGGGACCTTTCTACGAGCAGTACTTC. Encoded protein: CASSPRKGPFYEQYF.

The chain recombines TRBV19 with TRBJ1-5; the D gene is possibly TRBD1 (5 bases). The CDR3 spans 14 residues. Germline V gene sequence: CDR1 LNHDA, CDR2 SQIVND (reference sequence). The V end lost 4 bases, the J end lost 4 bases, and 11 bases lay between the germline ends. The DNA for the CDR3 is TGTGCCAGTAGTACCTGGGACCGAAATCAGCCCCAGCATTTT. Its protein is CASSTWDRNQPQHF.

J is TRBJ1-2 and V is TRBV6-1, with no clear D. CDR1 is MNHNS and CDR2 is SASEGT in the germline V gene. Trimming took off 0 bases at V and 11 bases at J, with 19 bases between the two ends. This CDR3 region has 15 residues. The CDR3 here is CASSEAPMGAGGYTF. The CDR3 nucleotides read TGTGCCAGCAGTGAAGCGCCCATGGGTGCGGGAGGTTACACCTTC.

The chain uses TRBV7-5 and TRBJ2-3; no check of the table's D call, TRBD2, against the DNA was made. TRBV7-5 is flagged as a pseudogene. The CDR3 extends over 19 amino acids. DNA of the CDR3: TGTGCCAGCAGCCAATGGGGACTAGCGGGAGTCGGTTTTGCAGATACGCAGTATTTT. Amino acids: CASSQWGLAGVGFADTQYF.

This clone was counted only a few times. The DNA of the CDR3 is TGTGCCAGCCAGGGGGACAGGGAGATTGGACCCCTCCACTTT. Translated: CASQGDREIGPLHF. The V call is TRBV19, the J call TRBJ1-6, with 9 nucleotides matching TRBD1. V shed 9 bases, J shed 12 bases, and the junction held 12 bases outside the gene matches. The V gene's germline CDR1 is LNHDA and CDR2 SQIVND (reference sequence). This CDR3 region has 14 residues.

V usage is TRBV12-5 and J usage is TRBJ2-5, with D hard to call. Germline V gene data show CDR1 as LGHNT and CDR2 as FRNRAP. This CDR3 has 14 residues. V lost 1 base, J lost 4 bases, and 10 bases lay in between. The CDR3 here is CASGLAVGRETQYF. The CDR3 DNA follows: TGTGCTAGTGGTTTGGCCGTGGGCAGAGAGACCCAGTACTTC.